This T cell receptor (beta chain) was retrieved from a study of blood T cell repertoires in COVID-19 (dated by TCRdb to between 2020 and 2021). Describing the broader study: Collaborator samples came from the United States, Italy and Spain and covered acute and convalescent phases of COVID-19. A freely available public database, intended as a resource for researchers studying the immune response to SARS-CoV-2, is where the repertoires were released. The samples were drawn from the first 160 participants of the ongoing ImmuneRACE study and from 950 to 1,500 subjects provided by 6 global collaborators. Where available, HLA class I and class II types were obtained from metadata supplied by the sample provider rather than from assay-based typing. A de-identified subject ID, COVID-19 status, age in years and sex were almost always included in the sample metadata. The prospective study material was composed of cDNA or gDNA derived from T cells, B-cell-depleted T cells, or PBMCs. Subjects who had been exposed to COVID-19, were actively infected with it, or had recovered from it provided the deeply sampled blood TCRbeta repertoires that made up the dataset. What the research found in general, with its limitations: The amount of clinical and demographic metadata varied by source and participant and was provided uncurated.

Enrolling through a virtual design, the prospective study's participants ranged in age from roughly 18 to 95 years and lived across more than 20 United States geographic areas. To assign participants to cohorts, the prospective study relied on clinical history that participants themselves reported in a screening survey and a study questionnaire. Recovered participants in ImmuneRACE Cohort 3 were defined by two consecutive negative NP/OP PCR tests, clearance by a healthcare professional, or resolution of symptoms. Each participant in the prospective study had whole blood, serum and a nasopharyngeal or oropharyngeal swab collected by mobile phlebotomists. Participants in the prospective study had the option to provide additional blood draws and questionnaires over a roughly 2-month period. Before DNA extraction, prospective study blood samples were shipped either frozen or at room temperature. This clone was observed once. Its antigen is unknown. Within one base of it there is no much larger clone, and no base qualities were kept.

TCRbeta CDR3 regions were amplified from genomic DNA by means of the immunoSEQ Assay, a bias-controlled multiplex PCR. The study's processing was this. The number of nucleated cells in each sample was estimated from the amplification of reference gene primers within the assay. To quantify the absolute abundance of each unique TCRbeta CDR3 rearrangement, sequence reads were collapsed and filtered. For each sample, productive Simpson clonality was calculated by taking the square root of Simpson's diversity index across productive rearrangements. The table was pulled from immuneACCESS by TCRdb, which kept in-frame rearrangements only. Such tables lose some clones; where checked, under half of the loss comes from unresolved V genes, and the rest has no known cause. The V and J calls and clone size were taken over from that table, and D and trimming were inferred from the DNA. The sample table holds 300,000 to 350,000 clones, of which more than 75% were seen once. 0.9% to 1.2% of the sample comes from the top ten.

The germline V gene (reference sequence) yields MNHEY for CDR1 and SMNVEV for CDR2. The germline V end is reduced by 4 bases and the J end by 7 bases; junction bases left unmatched: 6. Reading from cysteine to phenylalanine, the CDR3 counts 14 amino acids. This entry keeps only the CDR3 DNA: 42 bases, framed from base 1. Material for sequencing was PBMCs or T cells enriched from blood (not recorded which). The receptor was derived from a woman between 25 and 40 years old who had recovered from COVID-19. This receptor chain uses TRBV27 and TRBJ2-2; TRBD2 matches 7 bases in the middle. The nucleotide sequence is TGTGCCAGCAGTTCCTCCGGGACTATCGGGGAGCTGTTTTTT. This yields the protein CASSSSGTIGELFF.